Only a few counts were recorded for the clone carrying this TCR beta chain. This entry belongs to a study of blood T cell repertoires in COVID-19. This CDR3 is built from 16 residues. The protocol was immunoSEQ multiplex PCR, while the TCRdb copy is restricted to in-frame clones and leaves out a portion. Of 150,000 to 200,000 clones in the sample, around 80% were seen once. Sequenced material: PBMCs or T cells enriched from blood (not recorded which). This rearrangement joins TRBV21-1 to TRBJ1-6. TRBV21-1 is a pseudogene. The TCR was taken from a man aged 50-59 years who had recovered from COVID-19. CDR3 sequence: CASSKRTAGRDSPLHF. DNA for the CDR3: TGTGCCAGCAGCAAACGGACGGCGGGTCGGGATTCACCCCTCCACTTT.